These T cell receptor beta chains were read from a single sample in a study of blood T cell repertoires in COVID-19. Sequenced by immunoSEQ multiplex PCR; TCRdb stores in-frame clones only, minus some. The sample includes under 300,000 clones, less than 85% of them seen just once. The sequenced sample was peripheral blood. These receptors originate from a human donor with COVID-19, enrolled during active disease. The donor label of this sample is uncertain. Each CDR3 is given with its conserved first and last residue. A D gene is named only where the DNA matches it firmly. Part of the rows lack a size; the others show once, few, many or a class for expanded clones.

TRBV12-3/TRBV12-4	-	TRBJ2-7	few	CASSFPSREQYF	TGTGCCAGCAGTTTTCCTAGCCGCGAGCAGTACTTC
TRBV19	TRBD1	TRBJ2-1	-	CASSILYGQGVLYNEQFF	TGTGCCAGTAGTATTCTGTATGGACAGGGGGTCCTCTACAATGAGCAGTTCTTC
TRBV6-5	-	TRBJ2-7	-	CASSTGGEQYF	TGTGCCAGCTCGACAGGCGGCGAGCAGTACTTC
TRBV27	TRBD1	TRBJ2-3	-	CASSPQGPDRGGGNF	TGTGCCAGCAGTCCCCAAGGGCCGGACAGGGGCGGAGGGAATTTT
TRBV6-2/TRBV6-3	TRBD1	TRBJ1-3	-	CASSRGTAGNTIYF	TGTGCCAGCAGTCGGGGGACAGCTGGAAACACCATATATTTT
TRBV20-1	TRBD2	TRBJ2-7	-	CSASLPSGSSYEQYF	TGCAGTGCTAGTCTACCTAGCGGGAGCTCCTACGAGCAGTACTTC
TRBV29-1	-	TRBJ1-1	-	CSVIQGGQTEAFF	TGCAGCGTTATACAGGGCGGTCAGACTGAAGCTTTCTTT
TRBV11-2	TRBD1	TRBJ2-1	-	CASSRIGGQRFF	TGTGCCAGCAGCCGTATTGGGGGACAGCGGTTCTTC
TRBV28	-	TRBJ2-7	-	CASSREAPYEQYF	TGTGCCAGCAGTAGGGAGGCCCCCTACGAGCAGTACTTC
TRBV5-1	TRBD1	TRBJ1-4	few	CASSRTDREREKLFF	TGCGCCAGCAGCCGTACGGACAGGGAGCGAGAAAAACTGTTTTTT
TRBV14	TRBD2	TRBJ2-7	-	CASSQGGRGYEQYF	TGTGCCAGCAGCCAGGGCGGGAGAGGATACGAGCAGTACTTC
TRBV11-3	TRBD2	TRBJ2-1	-	CASSPGLAGDPSYNEQFF	TGTGCCAGCAGCCCGGGACTAGCGGGAGACCCCTCCTACAATGAGCAGTTCTTC
TRBV19	-	TRBJ1-1	-	CASSIDRVNTEAFF	TGTGCCAGTAGTATAGATCGAGTAAACACTGAAGCTTTCTTT
TRBV28	TRBD1	TRBJ2-7	-	CASSYGGQGDGQYF	TGTGCCAGCAGTTACGGAGGACAGGGGGACGGGCAGTACTTC
TRBV10-3	TRBD2	TRBJ2-3	-	CAIAREVTDTQYF	TGTGCCATTGCCCGGGAGGTCACAGATACGCAGTATTTT
TRBV7-9	-	TRBJ1-1	once	CASQGLSNTEAFF	TGTGCCAGCCAGGGCTTATCGAACACTGAAGCTTTCTTT
TRBV15	TRBD1	TRBJ2-5	-	CATSRDLGGSEETQYF	TGTGCCACCAGCAGAGATTTAGGGGGCTCGGAAGAGACCCAGTACTTC
TRBV3-1/TRBV3-2	-	TRBJ2-7	-	CASSQDFGTAVSNEQYF	TGTGCCAGCAGCCAAGATTTTGGGACTGCGGTCTCTAACGAGCAGTACTTC
TRBV28	-	TRBJ2-5	-	CASSRFSGVETQYF	TGTGCCAGCAGCCGGTTTTCAGGGGTAGAGACCCAGTACTTC
TRBV6-5	TRBD1	TRBJ1-2	-	CASTDRAGGYTF	TGTGCCAGCACCGACAGGGCTGGCGGCTACACCTTC
TRBV19	-	TRBJ2-2	few	CASSVASNTGELFF	TGTGCCAGTAGTGTAGCGTCGAACACCGGGGAGCTGTTTTTT
TRBV30	-	TRBJ2-7	-	CAWSATFGGSSYEQYF	TGTGCCTGGAGTGCGACCTTTGGGGGGAGCTCCTACGAGCAGTACTTC
TRBV27	TRBD1	TRBJ1-4	-	CASSPTTGGNEKLFF	TGTGCCAGCAGTCCGACGACAGGGGGGAATGAAAAACTGTTTTTT
TRBV19	-	TRBJ1-1	-	CASSEGMNTEAFF	TGTGCCAGTAGTGAGGGCATGAACACTGAAGCTTTCTTT
TRBV4-2	-	TRBJ2-4	-	CASSQDLATKAKNIQYF	TGTGCCAGCAGCCAAGATCTAGCGACTAAGGCCAAAAACATTCAGTACTTC
TRBV14	TRBD2	TRBJ2-5	-	CASSPRRLAGVETQYF	TGTGCCAGCAGCCCCCGGCGACTAGCGGGAGTGGAGACCCAGTACTTC
TRBV25-1	-	TRBJ1-2	-	CASSEYSGANYGYTF	TGTGCCAGCAGTGAATACTCAGGGGCGAACTATGGCTACACCTTC
TRBV5-4	TRBD2	TRBJ2-1	-	CASSQGLAGVGSYNEQFF	TGTGCCAGCAGCCAGGGACTAGCGGGAGTCGGATCCTACAATGAGCAGTTCTTC
TRBV12-3/TRBV12-4	TRBD1	TRBJ1-2	-	CASSLGTVNGYTF	TGTGCCAGCAGTTTGGGGACAGTAAATGGCTACACCTTC
TRBV10-3	TRBD1	TRBJ2-2	-	CATQGARELFF	TGTGCCACTCAGGGGGCTCGGGAGCTGTTTTTT
TRBV7-7	TRBD2	TRBJ2-5	once	CASSLLTSPTQETQYF	TGTGCTAGCAGCTTATTGACTAGCCCGACCCAAGAGACCCAGTACTTC
TRBV5-1	TRBD1	TRBJ2-7	few	CASSVWTGNEQYF	TGCGCCAGCAGCGTCTGGACAGGGAACGAGCAGTACTTC